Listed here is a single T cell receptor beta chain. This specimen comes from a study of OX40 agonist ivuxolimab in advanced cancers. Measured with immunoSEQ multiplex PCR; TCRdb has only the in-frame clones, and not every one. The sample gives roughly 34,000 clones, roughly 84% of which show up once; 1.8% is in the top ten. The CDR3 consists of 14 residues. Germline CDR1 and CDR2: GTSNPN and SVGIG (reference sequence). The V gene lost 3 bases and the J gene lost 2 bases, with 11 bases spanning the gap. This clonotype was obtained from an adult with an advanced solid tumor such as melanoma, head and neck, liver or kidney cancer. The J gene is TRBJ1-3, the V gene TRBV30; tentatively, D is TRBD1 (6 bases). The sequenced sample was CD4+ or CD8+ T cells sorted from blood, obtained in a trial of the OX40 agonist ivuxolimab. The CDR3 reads CAWSQGQPGNTIYF. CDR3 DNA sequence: TGTGCCTGGAGCCAAGGACAGCCTGGAAACACCATATATTTT.